The rows below give T cell receptor beta chains drawn from one sample of a study of graft-versus-host responses after intestinal transplantation. These receptors have no known antigen. Assay used: immunoSEQ multiplex PCR; TCRdb lists only in-frame clones, some missing. Here the sample spans approximately 97,000 clones, 85% to 95% being singletons. Here the sequenced sample was unstimulated CD8+ T cells sorted from spleen or lymph node cells, taken before transplant. These receptors originate from a human donor who was the organ donor for an intestinal transplant. CDR3s include the opening cysteine and the closing phenylalanine or tryptophan. A D gene is named only where the DNA matches it firmly. Only part of the rows carry a size: once, few, many, or a class if the clone is expanded.

>few|TRBJ2-5|TRBD2|TRBV6-5|15
TGTGCCAGCAGTTACTCGTGGACTAGCCAAGAGACCCAGTACTTC
CASSYSWTSQETQYF
>NA|TRBJ2-1|TRBD2|TRBV29-1|15
TGCAGCGTGCCAACTAGCGGAAGCTCCTACAATGAGCAGTTCTTC
CSVPTSGSSYNEQFF
>NA|TRBJ2-5|TRBD2|TRBV12-5|11
TGTGCTAGTGGCGGGGGGGAGACCCAGTACTTC
CASGGGETQYF
>NA|TRBJ1-1|NA|TRBV4-1|14
TGCGCCAGCAGCCATGCAGGGGAGTCGACTGAAGCTTTCTTT
CASSHAGESTEAFF
>once|TRBJ1-6|TRBD1|TRBV30|13
TGTGCCTGGCGGGACAGGGGTAATTCACCCCTCCACTTT
CAWRDRGNSPLHF
>NA|TRBJ2-3|TRBD2|TRBV27|15
TGTGCCAGCAGTTTTATCGGGGGGAGCACAGATACGCAGTATTTT
CASSFIGGSTDTQYF
>NA|TRBJ1-1|TRBD1|TRBV29-1|15
TGCAGCGCCCGGGACAGGGGGCTCGGGGGCACTGAAGCTTTCTTT
CSARDRGLGGTEAFF
>NA|TRBJ2-1|NA|TRBV28|17
TGTGCCAGCAGTTTTGGTCCGCGGCTCAGCTCCTACAATGAGCAGTTCTTC
CASSFGPRLSSYNEQFF
>NA|TRBJ1-2|NA|TRBV28|15
TGTGCCAGCAGTTTATTTGCGGGCTTCAACTATGGCTACACCTTC
CASSLFAGFNYGYTF
>NA|TRBJ1-2|TRBD1|TRBV7-3|15
TGTGCCAGCAGCTCGCGACCGGGACAGCGCTATGGCTACACCTTC
CASSSRPGQRYGYTF
>NA|TRBJ2-7|NA|TRBV28|16
TGTGCCAGCAGTTACCTACCAGCGCAGCTCTCCTACGAGCAGTACTTC
CASSYLPAQLSYEQYF
>NA|TRBJ2-7|TRBD2|TRBV27|14
TGTGCCAGCAGTACGGGGGGTGCCTCCTACGAGCAGTACTTC
CASSTGGASYEQYF
>NA|TRBJ2-5|NA|TRBV13|14
TGTGCCAGCAGCTTGCTGAACTCGAAGGAGACCCAGTACTTC
CASSLLNSKETQYF
>once|TRBJ2-2|TRBD2|TRBV5-5|16
TGTACCAGCAGCTTCGGGTCGGGAGGCGTCACCGGGGAGCTGTTTTTT
CTSSFGSGGVTGELFF
>once|TRBJ2-5|TRBD1|TRBV13|18
TGTGCCAGCAGCTTTGGACAGGGAATGGAACTAAGGCAAGAGACCCAGTACTTC
CASSFGQGMELRQETQYF
>NA|TRBJ2-5|TRBD1|TRBV27|18
TGTGCCAGCCGACTTACGGCGAGACAGGGCGTCCCCACGGAGACCCAGTACTTC
CASRLTARQGVPTETQYF
>NA|TRBJ2-5|TRBD1|TRBV28|16
TGTGCCAGCAGAGTAGGGACAGGACCGCTACAAGAGACCCAGTACTTC
CASRVGTGPLQETQYF
>NA|TRBJ2-4|NA|TRBV28|15
TGTGCCAGCAGACAGGACCCGGGAGCCAAAAACATTCAGTACTTC
CASRQDPGAKNIQYF
>few|TRBJ1-6|TRBD1|TRBV4-1|14
TGCGCCAGCAGCCTCGGGACAGCCAATTCACCCCTCCACTTT
CASSLGTANSPLHF
>NA|TRBJ1-1|NA|TRBV4-1|15
TGCGCCAGCAGCCCATATGGAGGGGTGGGTACTGAAGCTTTCTTT
CASSPYGGVGTEAFF
>NA|TRBJ2-6|NA|TRBV28|14
TGTGCCAGCAGTAAGCAATCTGGGGCCAACGTCCTGACTTTC
CASSKQSGANVLTF
>NA|TRBJ2-7|NA|TRBV28|18
TGTGCCAGCAGTTTATTTCGTGGGGGGGGGCTGAACACCTACGAGCAGTACTTC
CASSLFRGGGLNTYEQYF
>once|TRBJ2-5|NA|TRBV1|17
TGCACCAGCAGCCAAAGACTAGCGGGAGTCGGTCAAGAGACCCAGTACTTC
CTSSQRLAGVGQETQYF
>once|TRBJ2-5|NA|TRBV5-1|13
TGCGCCAGCAGCCTAGAACATTCGGAGACCCAGTACTTC
CASSLEHSETQYF
>NA|TRBJ2-1|TRBD1|TRBV7-9|17
TGTGCCAGCAGTATTGACAGGGGAGCAGGCTCCTACAATGAGCAGTTCTTC
CASSIDRGAGSYNEQFF
>once|TRBJ2-5|TRBD2|TRBV27|21
TGTGCCAGCAGTTTATGGCCCCCGGTGGGACTAGCGGGAGTAAGGAGGGAGACCCAGTACTTC
CASSLWPPVGLAGVRRETQYF
>NA|TRBJ1-2|NA|TRBV19|14
TGTGCCAGCTCACCCTTGGGCAGCACCTATGGCTACACCTTC
CASSPLGSTYGYTF
>NA|TRBJ2-1|NA|TRBV6-5|14
TGTGCCAGCAGTTTGGGGGGCTCCTACAATGAGCAGTTCTTC
CASSLGGSYNEQFF
>NA|TRBJ2-2|TRBD1|TRBV7-2|17
TGTGCCAGCAGCCACGACGACAGGGACGAGTTTCCCGGGGAGCTGTTTTTT
CASSHDDRDEFPGELFF
>NA|TRBJ2-5|NA|TRBV4-1|20
TGCGCCAGCAGCCACCTCTTACAGGGAGCGTCGGGGCGGTTACAAGAGACCCAGTACTTC
CASSHLLQGASGRLQETQYF
>NA|TRBJ2-1|NA|TRBV27|14
TGTGCCAGCAGTTTGCAAGACTCGCGCAATGAGCAGTTCTTC
CASSLQDSRNEQFF